This TCR beta chain was retrieved from a study of PD-1 blockade in mismatch repair-deficient tumors. Study-wide background: Enrolled about 2012-2017, patients had progressing, pretreated mismatch repair-deficient cancers of 12 types.

Mismatch repair deficiency was confirmed in all patients, by PCR or immunohistochemistry. TCRs were sequenced from three patients responding to pembrolizumab. Sequencing used immunoSEQ multiplex PCR; TCRdb keeps in-frame clones, though not all of them. The data show under 150,000 clones, almost 90% seen once. General observations from the study: After pembrolizumab, tumor-resident clones rose rapidly, then generally contracted before radiologic responses.

This CDR3 comprises 15 residues. V was pared by 5 bases and J by 6 bases, with 16 bases between. Germline lookup yields CDR1 MDHEN and CDR2 SYDVKM. In regard to this clone: The antigen is undetermined.

The receptor's source is an adult with mismatch repair-deficient cancer. The chain couples TRBV28 to TRBJ2-2; the D is unclear. This specimen was peripheral blood, taken approximately 69 weeks after starting pembrolizumab. CDR3 sequence reads: CASSLFFGAAGELFF. The CDR3 coding sequence is TGTGCCAGCAGTCTATTCTTCGGTGCCGCCGGGGAGCTGTTTTTT.